The 16 T cell receptor beta chains below come from one sample, sequenced in a study of lymphopenia after photon versus proton radiotherapy. TCRdb's table, derived via immunoSEQ multiplex PCR, lists solely in-frame clones and lacks some. Among more than 2,500 clones listed, 76% were seen once. This specimen consisted of peripheral blood, obtained from a patient treated with proton-based radiotherapy. The receptors stem from a man aged 80 or over with esophageal cancer.

This chain links TRBV6-5 with TRBJ2-2; 7 nucleotides match TRBD1. V was clipped by 6 bases and J by 3 bases; unmatched bases: 7. CDR1 is MNHEY and CDR2 is SVGAGI in the germline V gene. This CDR3 comprises 15 residues. This chain's CDR3 is CASRDRDRDTGELFF. CDR3 DNA: TGTGCCAGCAGAGACCGGGACAGAGACACCGGGGAGCTGTTTTTT.

In this sample, this clone turned up once. The V and J genes are TRBV5-1 and TRBJ2-7, with D perhaps matching TRBD2 (6 bases). Germline CDR1 reads SGHRS; CDR2 reads YFSETQ. This CDR3 comprises 16 residues. The V end lost 1 base, the J end lost 0 bases, and 14 bases lay between the germline ends. The CDR3 region has the DNA TGCGCCAGCAGCTTGCCCGGGGGACTGAACTCCTACGAGCAGTACTTC. This encodes CASSLPGGLNSYEQYF.

This clone was counted a single time. The chain carries TRBV5-6 and TRBJ2-1, with a tentative D call TRBD1 (5 bases). V lost 0 bases and J lost 8, with 12 bases in between. CDR1 is SGHDT, CDR2 YYEEEE, per germline. The CDR3 has 14 amino acids. Written as DNA, the CDR3 is TGTGCCAGCAGCTTGGGGGGCGATACCTATGAGCAGTTCTTC. As protein: CASSLGGDTYEQFF. Supplemented by reference TRBV5-6 and TRBJ2-1, the full variable domain reads DAGVTQSPTHLIKTRGQQVTLRCSPKSGHDTVSWYQQALGQGPQFIFQYYEEEERQRGNFPDRFSGHQFPNYSSELNVNALLLGDSALYLCASSLGGDTYEQFFGPGTRLTVL.

The chain combines TRBV4-2 with TRBJ2-2, with D possibly matching TRBD1 (5 bases). The CDR3 sequence is 14 residues long. The germline V gene has CDR1 LGHNA and CDR2 YNFKEQ. V lost 3 bases and J lost 1, with 6 bases in between. The CDR3: CASSQTENTGELFF. The CDR3 bases are TGTGCCAGCAGCCAGACAGAGAACACCGGGGAGCTGTTTTTT.

The rearrangement links TRBV5-1 to TRBJ1-2; unclear D gene. The V end lost 2 bases, the J end lost 7 bases, and 21 bases lay between the germline ends. The V gene's germline CDR1 is SGHRS and CDR2 YFSETQ. The CDR3 spans 16 residues. The CDR3 here is CASSLSAAGAGSGYTF. CDR3 nucleotides: TGCGCCAGCAGCTTAAGTGCTGCGGGCGCGGGCAGTGGCTACACCTTC.

This chain links TRBV19 with TRBJ2-1; 7 bases are shared with TRBD2. Germline CDR1 reads LNHDA; CDR2 reads SQIVND (reference sequence). CDR3 size: 15 residues. V was clipped by 4 bases and J by 5 bases; unmatched bases: 8. In nucleotides, the CDR3 is TGTGCCAGTAGTACTAGCGGAGGGGAAAACAATGAGCAGTTCTTC. Its translation: CASSTSGGENNEQFF. Looking up the rest from reference TRBV19 and TRBJ2-1 gives the full variable domain: DGGITQSPKYLFRKEGQNVTLSCEQNLNHDAMYWYRQDPGQGLRLIYYSQIVNDFQKGDIAEGYSVSREKKESFPLTVTSAQKNPTAFYLCASSTSGGENNEQFFGPGTRLTVL.

This chain links TRBV7-2 with TRBJ2-7; TRBD1 matches at 8 bases. Germline CDR1 is SGHTA and CDR2 is FQGNSA. Trimming at V came to 1 base and at J to 2 bases, leaving 4 bases not matched to a gene. This CDR3 spans 15 amino acids. The CDR3 spells CASSLGRTGPYEQYF. In DNA form, the CDR3 reads TGTGCCAGCAGCTTAGGTCGGACAGGGCCCTACGAGCAGTACTTC.

This clone was recorded a few times. The chain uses TRBV6-5 and TRBJ1-1; 9 positions agree with TRBD1. The germline V gene encodes CDR1 MNHEY and CDR2 SVGAGI. The junction had 8 bases not matched to a gene; V was cut back by 8 bases and J by 4 bases. The CDR3 is 14 residues long. This chain's CDR3 is CASHRDRDRTEAFF. CDR3 DNA: TGTGCCAGCCACCGGGACAGGGACCGCACTGAAGCTTTCTTT.

This clone was observed a handful of times. The V and J genes are TRBV7-2 and TRBJ1-1; possibly TRBD1 for D (5 bases). The CDR3 runs to 15 residues. The germline gives CDR1 SGHTA, CDR2 FQGNSA. The V and J ends lost 1 base and 1 base respectively, with 10 bases between them. As DNA, the CDR3 is TGTGCCAGCAGCTTAGATTTAACAGGGAACACTGAAGCTTTCTTT. This codes for CASSLDLTGNTEAFF. Full variable domain (missing parts from reference TRBV7-2 and TRBJ1-1): GAGVSQSPSNKVTEKGKDVELRCDPISGHTALYWYRQSLGQGLEFLIYFQGNSAPDKSGLPSDRFSAERTGGSVSTLTIQRTQQEDSAVYLCASSLDLTGNTEAFFGQGTRLTVV.

The chain links TRBV28 to TRBJ2-1, with TRBD1 matching over 8 bases. This CDR3 contains 15 residues. CDR1 is MDHEN, CDR2 SYDVKM, per germline. V gave up 6 bases and J gave up 4 bases; unmatched junction bases: 8. CDR3 nucleotide sequence: TGTGCCAGCAGATCAGGACAGGGATCTTACAATGAGCAGTTCTTC. Protein: CASRSGQGSYNEQFF.

This chain uses TRBV5-1 with TRBJ1-6; D is unresolved. Trimming took off 0 bases at V and 5 bases at J, with 9 bases between the two ends. CDR3 length: 15 amino acids. Germline lookup yields CDR1 SGHRS and CDR2 YFSETQ. CDR3: CASSLDWPDNSPLHF. Written as DNA, the CDR3 is TGCGCCAGCAGCTTGGATTGGCCCGATAATTCACCCCTCCACTTT.

This clone was seen only a few times. The genes are TRBV2 and TRBJ1-1, with TRBD1 matching 11 bases. The CDR3 consists of 15 residues. The J segment lost 4 bases and the V segment lost 6 bases, leaving 7 bases of the junction unmatched. The germline V gene has CDR1 SNHLY and CDR2 FYNNEI. In DNA form, the CDR3 reads TGTGCCAGCAGCCCGGACAGGGGGCGCGGCACTGAAGCTTTCTTT. Protein sequence: CASSPDRGRGTEAFF.

The chain recombines TRBV27 with TRBJ2-1, with TRBD2 matching 7 bases. The V and J ends lost 2 bases and 2 bases, in that order; junction bases with no gene match: 3. The CDR3 sequence is 15 residues long. Per the germline V gene, CDR1 is MNHEY and CDR2 is SMNVEV (reference sequence). Here the CDR3 DNA reads TGTGCCAGCAGTTTAGCTAGCGGAGCCTACAATGAGCAGTTCTTC. This sequence encodes CASSLASGAYNEQFF.

The rearrangement uses TRBV27 and TRBJ2-1, with D possibly matching TRBD1 (6 bases). The germline V and J ends were trimmed by 8 bases and 2 bases, with 13 bases remaining between them. Germline CDR1 and CDR2: MNHEY and SMNVEV (reference sequence). The CDR3 has 14 amino acids. The CDR3 DNA reads TGTGCCAGCCGCTTTGGGACAACCTACAATGAGCAGTTCTTC. It translates to CASRFGTTYNEQFF.

This sequence joins TRBV16 and TRBJ1-3, with D unclear. Germline CDR1 and CDR2: KGHSY and FQNENV. The germline V and J ends were trimmed by 0 bases and 1 base, with 7 bases remaining between them. The length of the CDR3 is 15 residues. The CDR3 nucleotides read TGTGCCAGCAGCCAATCGTACAGTTCTGGAAACACCATATATTTT. Translated, it gives CASSQSYSSGNTIYF.

The chain links TRBV5-1 to TRBJ2-7; a weak D match, TRBD1 (6 bases). This CDR3 comprises 11 residues. Germline CDR1 reads SGHRS; CDR2 reads YFSETQ. The germline V and J ends were trimmed by 5 bases and 5 bases, with 8 bases remaining between them. The CDR3 DNA follows: TGCGCCAGCAGGACAGGCCACGAGCAGTACTTC. Translated: CASRTGHEQYF.